Following are 22 T cell receptor beta chains from one sample sequenced in a study of T cell responses to AZD1222 COVID-19 vaccine (dated by TCRdb to about 2021). Receptor amplification or capture employed the immunoSEQ multiplex PCR assay. TCRdb carries this immuneACCESS record with in-frame sequences only. Its versions omit some clonotypes, under half of them owing to an unresolved V gene in the studies checked, with the rest unexplained. Here the sample has approximately 190,000 clones; approximately 90% occur a single time. The top ten clones comprise 0.75% to 1% of the sample. In the paper's terms, the time point label means: baseline before first vaccination. Material: peripheral blood, obtained on day 0 of AZD1222 vaccination. All receptors come from an adult in good health.

This chain connects TRBV21-1 to TRBJ1-4. TRBV21-1 is a known pseudogene. The CDR3 is made up of 13 amino acids. The CDR3 region is CASSKAGREKLFF. The CDR3 DNA sequence: TGTGCCAGCAGCAAAGCGGGTCGGGAAAAACTGTTTTTT.

The genes are TRBV5-1 and TRBJ1-6; TRBD1 is a possible D gene (6 bases). Germline-derived CDR1 and CDR2 are SGHRS and YFSETQ. The CDR3 runs to 15 residues. V dropped 0 bases and J dropped 7 bases, with 11 bases sitting between them. The CDR3 DNA is TGCGCCAGCAGCTTGGGTTTGGGGGGCAATTCACCCCTCCACTTT. The encoded protein is CASSLGLGGNSPLHF.

The chain employs TRBV2 and TRBJ2-7; a possible D gene is TRBD2 (5 bases). Germline CDR1 reads SNHLY; CDR2 reads FYNNEI. This CDR3 is built from 14 residues. Trimming removed 6 bases from V and 0 bases from J, with 12 bases in between. DNA for the CDR3: TGTGCCAGCAGGACTACAGCAAACTCCTACGAGCAGTACTTC. Amino acid sequence: CASRTTANSYEQYF.

The V gene is TRBV21-1, the J gene TRBJ1-2; the table's D call, TRBD1, was not checked against the DNA. TRBV21-1 is a listed pseudogene. The CDR3 length is 12 residues. CDR3 in amino acids: CASSMTGTGYTF. CDR3 bases: TGTGCCAGCAGCATGACAGGGACTGGCTACACCTTC.

The genes are TRBV6-1 and TRBJ2-5; a possible D gene is TRBD2 (5 bases). The CDR3 consists of 16 residues. CDR1 and CDR2 from the germline V gene are MNHNS and SASEGT. V was cut by 2 bases and J by 4 bases, with 17 bases left in between. The CDR3 reads CASSEIPGGLGETQYF. DNA of the CDR3: TGTGCCAGCAGTGAAATCCCGGGCGGGTTGGGAGAGACCCAGTACTTC.

The genes are TRBV10-1 and TRBJ1-2; D may be TRBD1 (6 bases). CDR3 size: 12 residues. In germline, CDR1 is WNHNN, CDR2 SYGVQD (reference sequence). Trimming stripped 4 bases from V and 8 bases from J, with 11 bases between. The DNA of the CDR3 is TGCGCCAGCAGTGTCAGGGGAAACGGCTACACCTTC. Translating gives CASSVRGNGYTF.

J is TRBJ2-2 and V is TRBV5-1; 9 nucleotides match TRBD2. CDR1 and CDR2 from the germline V gene are SGHRS and YFSETQ. The V gene end was trimmed by 6 bases and the J gene end by 2 bases; junction bases not matched to a gene: 8. This CDR3 has 16 amino acids. CDR3 nucleotides: TGCGCCAGCACGACTAGCGGTGCTATAAACACCGGGGAGCTGTTTTTT. Protein: CASTTSGAINTGELFF.

The rearrangement uses TRBV7-2 and TRBJ2-7; tentative D call: TRBD1 (5 bases). V lost 2 bases, J lost 4 bases, and 15 bases lay in between. The CDR3 has 15 residues. Germline V gene data show CDR1 as SGHTA and CDR2 as FQGNSA. CDR3 loop: CASSLSRQGGYEQYF. CDR3 bases: TGTGCCAGCAGCTTAAGTCGGCAGGGTGGTTACGAGCAGTACTTC.

This clone was detected many times. Here the CDR3 reads CASSQVASGASSGNTIYF. The CDR3 region has the DNA TGTGCCAGCAGCCAAGTCGCATCGGGGGCCAGCTCTGGAAACACCATATATTTT. This chain connects TRBV3-1 (or the pseudogene TRBV3-2) to TRBJ1-3; D is perhaps TRBD1 (6 bases). The germline V and J ends were trimmed by 1 base and 0 bases, with 16 bases remaining between them. The CDR3 runs to 18 residues. CDR1 is LGHDT and CDR2 is YNNKEL in the germline V gene (reference sequence).

The V gene is TRBV10-3, the J gene TRBJ2-1, with TRBD1 identical over 8 bases. Losses at the gene ends were 2 bases for V and 1 base for J; bases not matched to a gene: 10. Germline lookup yields CDR1 ENHRY and CDR2 SYGVKD. CDR3 length equals 18 residues. CDR3: CAISEPTGDPLSYNEQFF. In DNA, the CDR3 is TGTGCCATCAGTGAGCCGACAGGGGATCCTTTATCCTACAATGAGCAGTTCTTC.

The chain joins TRBV2 to TRBJ1-2; 9 bases agree with TRBD1. Germline loops: CDR1 SNHLY, CDR2 FYNNEI. With 6 bases clipped from V and 3 bases from J, the junction kept 2 bases outside the gene matches. This CDR3 has 13 residues. CDR3 region: CASSRDRDYGYTF. The CDR3 region has the DNA TGTGCCAGCAGCCGGGACAGGGACTATGGCTACACCTTC.

This chain joins TRBV2 and TRBJ1-6; 8 bases map to TRBD1. Germline V gives CDR1 SNHLY, CDR2 FYNNEI. The junction had 5 bases not matched to a gene; V was cut back by 5 bases and J by 8 bases. CDR3 length equals 14 residues. The CDR3: CASSRTGLDSPLHF. The DNA of the CDR3 is TGTGCCAGCAGTCGGACAGGGTTGGATTCACCCCTCCACTTT.

The chain carries TRBV12-5 and TRBJ1-3, with 9 bases fitting TRBD1. V lost 0 bases, J lost 4 bases, and 7 bases stayed unmatched. CDR3 length: 17 amino acids. Germline CDR1 and CDR2: LGHNT and FRNRAP. The CDR3 loop is CASGLVIQGAHGNTIYF. CDR3 bases: TGTGCTAGTGGTTTGGTCATACAGGGGGCGCACGGAAACACCATATATTTT.

The genes are TRBV28 and TRBJ2-2; no reliable D call. The ends were cut back, 2 bases at V and 17 bases at J, with 30 bases in the middle. CDR3 size: 17 residues. The germline CDR1 and CDR2 sequences are MDHEN and SYDVKM. CDR3 in amino acids: CASSLAAIGLSTDQGFF. The CDR3 DNA reads TGTGCCAGCAGTTTAGCTGCGATTGGGCTTTCGACGGACCAAGGCTTTTTT.

V is TRBV12-5 and J is TRBJ1-4, with D unresolved. This CDR3 is 16 amino acids long. Germline lookup yields CDR1 LGHNT and CDR2 FRNRAP. Trimming removed 1 base at V and 2 bases at J, with 11 bases between. This CDR3 reads CASGLDLVPTNEKLFF. DNA of the CDR3: TGTGCTAGTGGTTTGGACTTGGTTCCCACTAATGAAAAACTGTTTTTT.

CDR3 protein: CASSLVASGAYEQYF. CDR3 sequence (DNA): TGCGCCAGCAGCTTGGTGGCTAGCGGGGCCTACGAGCAGTACTTC. This rearrangement joins TRBV5-1 to TRBJ2-7; 9 bases map to TRBD2. V trimming: 0 bases; J trimming: 2 bases; junction bases outside the gene matches: 3. CDR3 size: 15 residues. Germline values: CDR1 SGHRS, CDR2 YFSETQ.

The chain carries TRBV28 and TRBJ2-2; perhaps TRBD1 as D (5 bases). V lost 7 bases, J lost 9 bases, and 9 bases lay in between. The CDR3 length is 11 residues. Germline V gene sequence: CDR1 MDHEN, CDR2 SYDVKM. The CDR3 DNA reads TGTGCCAGCAATCTGGACAGGGAGCTGTTTTTT. It specifies CASNLDRELFF.

This clone was counted a single time. The rearrangement joins TRBV18 to TRBJ1-2; D is ambiguous. In germline, CDR1 is KGHSH, CDR2 LQKENI. The CDR3 length is 14 residues. V gave up 2 bases and J gave up 0 bases, with 7 bases separating them. For the CDR3, the DNA is TGTGCCAGCTCACCAGCCCAGACTAACTATGGCTACACCTTC. It yields the protein CASSPAQTNYGYTF.

V gene TRBV4-3 combines with J gene TRBJ2-3; the match to TRBD2 covers 14 bases. J lost 3 bases, V lost 3 bases, and 8 bases had no gene match. Germline V gene data show CDR1 as LGHNA and CDR2 as YSLEER. The CDR3 runs to 18 residues. The DNA of the CDR3 is TGCGCCAGCAGCCATAACCTAGGGACTAGCGGGGGTACAGATACGCAGTATTTT. Its translation: CASSHNLGTSGGTDTQYF.

V usage is TRBV27 and J usage is TRBJ1-5, with D hard to call. Germline loops: CDR1 MNHEY, CDR2 SMNVEV (reference sequence). The CDR3 consists of 13 residues. Trimming took 6 bases from V and 4 from J, leaving 10 bases between them. The CDR3 protein is CASSTKPNQPQHF. Written as DNA, the CDR3 is TGTGCCAGCAGCACGAAACCAAATCAGCCCCAGCATTTT.

The rearrangement uses TRBV5-1 and TRBJ2-2; D remains ambiguous. The germline V gene encodes CDR1 SGHRS and CDR2 YFSETQ. V was clipped by 2 bases and J by 2 bases, with 7 bases between them. CDR3 length: 14 residues. CDR3 coding DNA: TGCGCCAGCAGCTTCGGCACCAACACCGGGGAGCTGTTTTTT. The encoded protein is CASSFGTNTGELFF.

V gene TRBV20-1 combines with J gene TRBJ2-5, with D hard to call. The V gene lost 4 bases and the J gene lost 4 bases, with 7 bases spanning the gap. The CDR3 consists of 11 residues. From germline, CDR1 is DFQATT and CDR2 SNEGSKA (reference sequence). The CDR3 DNA reads as TGCAGTGCTATAGTTTCAGAGACCCAGTACTTC. The encoded protein is CSAIVSETQYF.